The clone carrying this T cell receptor beta chain came up a few times. Its antigen is not known. The source of the sample is a study of T cell repertoires in cytomegalovirus infection. Broader study findings: Adding up the frequency of public TCR beta families identified people who carried CMV plus the relevant HLA.

TCRdb reprocessed the reads with MiXCR, giving one entry per CDR3 protein. The top ten clones hold roughly 13% of a sample with approximately 990,000 distinct CDR3 sequences, 25% to 40% of them seen once. This CDR3 comprises 20 residues. Per the germline V gene, CDR1 is SGHDT and CDR2 is YYEEEE. Trimming took 0 bases from V and 0 from J, leaving 21 bases between them. This specimen consisted of cultured CD8+ T cells from PBMCs, obtained from culture after CMV antigen stimulation. This rearrangement joins TRBV5-6 to TRBJ2-2, with D perhaps TRBD1 (6 bases). The origin of this receptor is a human donor in good health (CMV status not recorded). Some clones in this sample may be carry-over from other donors' samples. The chain's CDR3 is CASSLGQDRIEDANTGELFF. The CDR3 region has the DNA TGTGCCAGCAGCTTGGGACAGGACAGAATCGAAGACGCGAACACCGGGGAGCTGTTTTTT.